This TCR beta chain was retrieved from a study of T cells in localized non-small cell lung cancer. Study-wide results and limits: Uninvolved adjacent lung showed peak T cell clonality, exceeding tumor. Adjacent lung was found to contain a median about 60 of the top 100 tumor clones.

Comments on this clone: Its antigen remains unidentified.

The repertoire was sequenced with immunoSEQ multiplex PCR; TCRdb's copy has only in-frame clones and lacks some. Of 25,000 to 35,000 clones in the sample, 80% were seen once. The V gene end was trimmed by 1 base and the J gene end by 1 base; junction bases not matched to a gene: 10. The germline gives CDR1 LNHDA, CDR2 SQIVND (reference sequence). The CDR3 is made up of 18 amino acids. The source was peripheral blood, collected before any cancer treatment. This chain uses TRBV19 with TRBJ2-1, with 7 positions matching TRBD1. The source is a male donor older than 55 with stage III squamous cell lung carcinoma. The CDR3 reads CASSIGRQGVGSYNEQFF. CDR3 bases: TGTGCCAGTAGTATAGGGCGACAGGGTGTAGGATCCTACAATGAGCAGTTCTTC.